The 20 T cell receptor beta chains reported below all come from one sample, sequenced in a study of cytomegalovirus exposure and HLA in healthy donors. With 60 Vbeta and 13 Jbeta primers, the PCR was carried out. Sequenced by immunoSEQ multiplex PCR; TCRdb stores in-frame clones only, minus some. The repertoire table contains around 200,000 clones. The sequencing sample was made of PBMCs. The origin of the receptors is a woman under 40 in good health and CMV-seropositive.

The V call is TRBV5-6, the J call TRBJ2-3; D perhaps matches TRBD2 (6 bases). This CDR3 has 16 residues. Germline V lookup: CDR1 SGHDT, CDR2 YYEEEE. Trimming took off 7 bases at V and 0 bases at J, with 18 bases between the two ends. The CDR3, as DNA: TGTGCCAGCTCCTTCCGGGGGACCGGAAGCACAGATACGCAGTATTTT. Translated: CASSFRGTGSTDTQYF.

V usage is TRBV5-4 and J usage is TRBJ1-2, with D unresolved. CDR1 and CDR2 (germline): SGHNT, YYREEE (reference sequence). V shed 2 bases and J shed 3 bases, with 14 bases lying between them. The CDR3 is 15 amino acids. The CDR3 here is CASSFGSGSDYGYTF. The CDR3 coding sequence is TGTGCCAGCAGCTTCGGATCGGGTAGTGACTATGGCTACACCTTC.

This chain links TRBV5-4 with TRBJ1-5, with D possibly matching TRBD1 (6 bases). V shed 4 bases and J shed 6 bases, with 14 bases lying between them. The CDR3 extends over 14 amino acids. CDR1 SGHNT and CDR2 YYREEE come from the germline V gene (reference sequence). The chain's CDR3 is CASSQQGLGQPQHF. CDR3 in DNA: TGTGCCAGCAGCCAACAGGGTTTAGGTCAGCCCCAGCATTTT.

This chain links TRBV30 with TRBJ1-6; 7 bases agree with TRBD1. There are 15 residues in the CDR3. Germline V CDR1 and CDR2: GTSNPN, SVGIG (reference sequence). V dropped 2 bases and J dropped 9; count of bases not matched to a gene: 10. In nucleotides, the CDR3 is TGTGCCTGGAGTCCCCCGACAGGGAGGTTTTCACCCCTCCACTTT. It encodes CAWSPPTGRFSPLHF.

The chain recombines TRBV5-6 with TRBJ2-3; the match to TRBD2 covers 7 bases. V shed 0 bases and J 5 bases; nucleotides not matched to a gene: 6. This CDR3 has 15 amino acids. Germline CDR1 and CDR2: SGHDT and YYEEEE. CDR3 sequence: CASSLGGRAGDTQYF. The CDR3 nucleotides are TGTGCCAGCAGCTTGGGGGGGAGGGCCGGAGATACGCAGTATTTT.

J is TRBJ2-5 and V is TRBV25-1; D might be TRBD2 (5 bases). Trimming shortened V by 6 bases and J by 2 bases, and 13 bases separated the two germline ends. Germline-derived CDR1 and CDR2 are MGHDK and SYGVNS. The CDR3 loop spans 14 amino acids. The CDR3 DNA reads TGTGCCAGCAGCGCGCCCCCGGGACAAGAGACCCAGTACTTC. Protein: CASSAPPGQETQYF.

The chain recombines TRBV4-1 with TRBJ2-2; D is perhaps TRBD1 (5 bases). Looked up from germline, CDR1 is MGHRA and CDR2 is YSYEKL. The V gene lost 8 bases and the J gene lost 1 base, with 20 bases spanning the gap. The CDR3 covers 17 residues. The CDR3 sequence is CASFHLEGAKNTGELFF. The CDR3 bases are TGCGCCAGCTTCCACCTCGAAGGGGCGAAGAACACCGGGGAGCTGTTTTTT.

V usage is TRBV5-4 and J usage is TRBJ2-1; 9 bases fit TRBD2. Trimming removed 3 bases from V and 9 bases from J; junction bases left unmatched: 10. The CDR3 covers 15 residues. From germline, CDR1 is SGHNT and CDR2 YYREEE (reference sequence). The CDR3 coding sequence is TGTGCCAGCAGCTCAGGACTAGCGAGAAGTGGTGAGCAGTTCTTC. Its protein product is CASSSGLARSGEQFF. Looking up the rest from reference TRBV5-4 and TRBJ2-1 gives the full variable domain: ETGVTQSPTHLIKTRGQQVTLRCSSQSGHNTVSWYQQALGQGPQFIFQYYREEENGRGNFPPRFSGLQFPNYSSELNVNALELDDSALYLCASSSGLARSGEQFFGPGTRLTVL.

With regard to this clone: At one of its ends the junction is not consistent with the germline gene, which may arise from a read error. V gene TRBV7-2 combines with J gene TRBJ2-5, with D perhaps matching TRBD2 (6 bases). Germline loops: CDR1 SGHTA, CDR2 FQGNSA. The CDR3 spans 14 residues. The CDR3 coding sequence is TGTGCCAGCAGTTTAGGACTACGTCAAGAGACCCAGTACTTC. Translated: CASSLGLRQETQYF.

V is TRBV13 and J is TRBJ2-6; D not resolved. The germline CDR1 and CDR2 sequences are PRHDT and FYEKMQ (reference sequence). The length of the CDR3 is 16 residues. V dropped 8 bases and J dropped 4 bases, with 18 bases sitting between them. CDR3 in DNA: TGTGCCAGCGGATCCGCTGACTCGATAGGGGCCAACGTCCTGACTTTC. Translating it yields CASGSADSIGANVLTF.

The rearrangement links TRBV5-6 to TRBJ1-2; a weak D match, TRBD1 (6 bases). This CDR3 is built from 14 residues. The germline gives CDR1 SGHDT, CDR2 YYEEEE. Trimming took off 2 bases at V and 5 bases at J, with 13 bases between the two ends. Written as DNA, the CDR3 is TGTGCCAGCAGCTTATGGGACATAGAGTATGGCTACACCTTC. It is translated as CASSLWDIEYGYTF.

This rearrangement joins TRBV7-2 to TRBJ2-3, with a tentative D call TRBD1 (6 bases). The CDR3 spans 14 residues. Germline loops: CDR1 SGHTA, CDR2 FQGNSA. The V end lost 5 bases, the J end lost 1 base, and 10 bases lay between the germline ends. The CDR3 reads CASSTRTGTDTQYF. The CDR3 coding sequence is TGTGCCAGCAGCACCCGGACAGGCACAGATACGCAGTATTTT.

The chain employs TRBV18 and TRBJ1-2; D ambiguous. This CDR3 has 12 amino acids. The germline V gene encodes CDR1 KGHSH and CDR2 LQKENI. Trimming left V 3 bases short and J 6 bases short, with 8 bases between. CDR3 nucleotides: TGTGCCAGCTCACCTCGGTTAGATGGCTACACCTTC. The encoded protein is CASSPRLDGYTF.

The chain couples TRBV4-1 to TRBJ2-2, with 10 bases fitting TRBD1. Trimming took 0 bases from V and 6 from J; bases not matched to a gene: 13. The germline V gene encodes CDR1 MGHRA and CDR2 YSYEKL. CDR3 size: 19 residues. CDR3 DNA sequence: TGCGCCAGCAGCCAAGAGAGGGTATCGGACAGGGGGTTATCCGGGGAGCTGTTTTTT. As protein: CASSQERVSDRGLSGELFF.

This chain joins TRBV30 and TRBJ1-1; D not resolved. The CDR3 extends over 12 amino acids. CDR1 is GTSNPN and CDR2 is SVGIG in the germline V gene (reference sequence). V was clipped by 2 bases and J by 0 bases, with 4 bases between them. Written as DNA, the CDR3 is TGTGCCTGGAGTTTAGTGAACACTGAAGCTTTCTTT. This codes for CAWSLVNTEAFF.

The rearrangement links TRBV5-1 to TRBJ2-7; D is perhaps TRBD1 (5 bases). This CDR3 region has 15 residues. The germline gives CDR1 SGHRS, CDR2 YFSETQ. Deletions cut 4 bases from V and 1 base from J, with 15 bases between. The CDR3 loop is CASSPGRALSYEQYF. The CDR3 nucleotides read TGCGCCAGCAGCCCCGGCAGGGCCCTTTCCTACGAGCAGTACTTC.

V usage is TRBV7-9 and J usage is TRBJ2-5; the D gene is possibly TRBD1 (5 bases). Germline V gene sequence: CDR1 SEHNR, CDR2 FQNEAQ (reference sequence). The CDR3 extends over 14 amino acids. Trimming pared 2 bases from V and 7 bases from J, leaving 14 bases between. The CDR3 reads CASSLQRAQGTQYF. In nucleotides, the CDR3 is TGTGCCAGCAGCTTACAACGGGCCCAGGGGACCCAGTACTTC.

V is TRBV29-1 and J is TRBJ2-5; possibly TRBD1 for D (5 bases). The DNA end favors TRBJ2-7, so the J call may be wrong. Looked up from germline, CDR1 is SQVTM and CDR2 is ANQGSEA. This CDR3 contains 13 residues. CDR3 loop: CSVERQGNGEQYF. The DNA for the CDR3 is TGCAGCGTCGAGAGGCAGGGAAACGGCGAGCAGTACTTC.

The chain couples TRBV10-3 to TRBJ2-6, with 11 bases aligning to TRBD1. This CDR3 contains 17 residues. CDR1 is ENHRY, CDR2 SYGVKD, per germline. The trim removed 6 bases at V and 3 bases at J, leaving 7 bases unmatched. CDR3 DNA: TGTGCCATCAGCAAGGACAGGGGGCAAGGTGGGGCCAACGTCCTGACTTTC. This encodes CAISKDRGQGGANVLTF.

The chain recombines TRBV2 with TRBJ1-4; D is perhaps TRBD1 (5 bases). From germline, CDR1 is SNHLY and CDR2 FYNNEI. The V end was cut by 7 bases, the J end by 1 base, with 13 bases between. This CDR3 is 15 amino acids long. In DNA form, the CDR3 reads TGTGCCAGCACCTCGGGGAGGGGAACTAATGAAAAACTGTTTTTT. This translates into CASTSGRGTNEKLFF.